This T cell receptor beta chain was sequenced in a study of vaccination effects on CD4 cells after COVID-19. Findings and limits, study-wide: In vaccinees who were healthy, merely 1 out of 255 vaccine-induced clones cross-reacted with common cold coronaviruses.

Regarding this clone: The antigen remains undetermined.

Antigen-specific CD4+ T cells were first expanded with viral peptide pools by the ViraFEST assay and only then sequenced. Researchers isolated CD4+ T cells once approximately eleven days of culture had elapsed. The cohort was immunized with two doses of either the BNT162b2 or mRNA-1273 vaccine. CDR3 length: 21 amino acids. TCRdb keeps only in-frame clones here, not all; method: immunoSEQ multiplex PCR. This sample has roughly 59,000 clones, with around 82% found just once. The specimen comprised CD4+ T cells from PBMCs cultured with HCoV-OC43 spike peptides, sampled after COVID-19 vaccination. Subset here: HCoV-OC43 spike overlapping peptide pool stimulation. This TCR derives from a human donor who received a COVID-19 vaccine. V usage is TRBV21-1 and J usage is TRBJ2-3. TRBV21-1 constitutes a pseudogene. The CDR3 nucleotides read TGTGCCAGCAGCACGCCACAGGGACAGCGCGGCCGGGACTACCGCACAGATACGCAGTATTTT. It codes for CASSTPQGQRGRDYRTDTQYF.